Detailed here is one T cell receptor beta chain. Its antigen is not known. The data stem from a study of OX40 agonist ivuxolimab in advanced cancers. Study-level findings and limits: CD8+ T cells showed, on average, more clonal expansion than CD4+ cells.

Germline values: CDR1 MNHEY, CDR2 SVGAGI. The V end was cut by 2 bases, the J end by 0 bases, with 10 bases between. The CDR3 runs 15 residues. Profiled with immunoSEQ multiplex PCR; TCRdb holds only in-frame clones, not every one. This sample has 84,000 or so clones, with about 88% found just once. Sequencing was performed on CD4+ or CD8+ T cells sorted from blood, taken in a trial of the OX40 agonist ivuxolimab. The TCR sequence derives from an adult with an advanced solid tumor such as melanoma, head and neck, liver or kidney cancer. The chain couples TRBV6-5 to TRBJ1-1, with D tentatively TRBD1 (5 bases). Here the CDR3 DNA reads TGTGCCAGCAGTTACATGGGGGGGATGAACACTGAAGCTTTCTTT. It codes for CASSYMGGMNTEAFF.